This T cell receptor (beta chain) was captured by sequencing in a study of shared clonotypes between healthy human individuals. Clones were sequenced by immunoSEQ multiplex PCR, and TCRdb holds only the in-frame ones, with some missing. The sample shows about 330,000 clones, roughly 87% of them seen only once. Material: memory CD8+ T cells sorted from blood. The subset denotes: CD45RO+ cells pooled with CCR7-negative TemRA cells. This sequence was found in a man between 18 and 35 years old in good health.

The CDR3 is CASSPGTGYEQYF. The CDR3 DNA follows: TGTGCCAGCAGCCCCGGGACAGGCTACGAGCAGTACTTC. V is TRBV6-5 and J is TRBJ2-7; the match to TRBD1 covers 8 bases. This CDR3 comprises 13 residues. CDR1 is MNHEY, CDR2 SVGAGI, per germline. V trimming: 6 bases; J trimming: 3 bases; junction bases outside the gene matches: 4.